This TCR beta chain was sequenced in a study of OX40 agonist ivuxolimab in advanced cancers. Across the whole study: An agonistic human IgG2 monoclonal antibody against OX40 (CD134) was given.

This clone appeared once. With V trimmed by 4 bases and J by 1 base, 8 bases remained unmatched. The germline V gene has CDR1 SGDLS and CDR2 YYNGEE. The CDR3 consists of 17 residues. The method was immunoSEQ multiplex PCR; TCRdb's version includes in-frame clones alone and lacks a portion of them. Found here are 20,000 to 30,000 clones, roughly three quarters of them singletons; the top ten hold more than 11%. V gene TRBV9 combines with J gene TRBJ2-5, with 12 bases matching TRBD2. Sequencing was performed on CD4+ or CD8+ T cells sorted from blood, taken in a trial of the OX40 agonist ivuxolimab. This receptor was taken from an adult with an advanced solid tumor such as melanoma, head and neck, liver or kidney cancer. The CDR3, as DNA: TGTGCCAGCAGCCTTAGTGGACTAGCGGGATTCCAAGAGACCCAGTACTTC. This codes for CASSLSGLAGFQETQYF.